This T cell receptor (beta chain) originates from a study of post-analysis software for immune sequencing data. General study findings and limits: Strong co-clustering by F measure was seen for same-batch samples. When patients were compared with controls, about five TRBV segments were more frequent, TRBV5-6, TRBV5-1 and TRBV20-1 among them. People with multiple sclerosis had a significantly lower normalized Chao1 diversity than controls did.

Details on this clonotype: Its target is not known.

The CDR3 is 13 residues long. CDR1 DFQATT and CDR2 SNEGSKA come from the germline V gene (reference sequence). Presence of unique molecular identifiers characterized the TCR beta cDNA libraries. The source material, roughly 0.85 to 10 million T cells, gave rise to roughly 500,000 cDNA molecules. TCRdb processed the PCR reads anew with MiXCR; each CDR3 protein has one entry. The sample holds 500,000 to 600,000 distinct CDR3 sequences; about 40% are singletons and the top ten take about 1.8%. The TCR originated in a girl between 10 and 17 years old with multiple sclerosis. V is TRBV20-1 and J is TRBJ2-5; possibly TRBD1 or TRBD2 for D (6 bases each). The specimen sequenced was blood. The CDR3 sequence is CSCEGGPVETQYF. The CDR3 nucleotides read TGCAGCTGTGAGGGGGGCCCGGTAGAGACCCAGTACTTC.